The clone carrying this T cell receptor (beta chain) was detected only a few times. The antigen remains undetermined. The sample comes from a study of cytomegalovirus exposure and HLA in healthy donors. Whole-study findings and limits: Segments of the TCR beta V type were, in most cases, productive about 87% or about 30% of the time in an earlier analysis. Association of approximately 18,000 TCR beta sequences with HLA alleles was found at 0.05 false discovery rate in a later analysis. Researchers reported that a few CMV-associated chains were confirmed in vitro as CMV antigen-specific. Some TCR beta chains (around 180 of them) were listed as cytomegalovirus-associated.

V lost 5 bases to trimming and J lost 5 bases; unmatched junction nucleotides: 0. Germline-derived CDR1 and CDR2 are KGHSH and LQKENI. CDR3 length: 13 amino acids. The PCR contained 60 Vbeta and 13 Jbeta primers. The table came from immunoSEQ multiplex PCR; TCRdb's copy has only in-frame clones and leaves some out. The data show over 100,000 clones, 70% to 85% seen once. The TCR comes from a female donor in good health and CMV-seronegative. The sample taken for sequencing was PBMCs. This sequence joins TRBV18 and TRBJ2-1, with TRBD1 matching over 10 bases. The CDR3: CASSGTGDNEQFF. DNA for the CDR3: TGTGCCAGCTCAGGGACAGGGGACAATGAGCAGTTCTTC.